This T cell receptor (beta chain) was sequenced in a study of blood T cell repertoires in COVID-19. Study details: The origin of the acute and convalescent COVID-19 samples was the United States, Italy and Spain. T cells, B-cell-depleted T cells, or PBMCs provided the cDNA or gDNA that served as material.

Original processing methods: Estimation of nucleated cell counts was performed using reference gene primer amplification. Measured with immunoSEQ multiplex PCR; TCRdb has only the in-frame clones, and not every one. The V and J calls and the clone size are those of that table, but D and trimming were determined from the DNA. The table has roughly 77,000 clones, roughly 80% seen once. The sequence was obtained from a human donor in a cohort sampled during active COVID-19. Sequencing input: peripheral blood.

The CDR3 loop reads CASSPGFRETQYF. The CDR3 DNA follows: TGTGCCAGCAGCCCAGGGTTTAGAGAGACCCAGTACTTC. The gene calls are TRBV7-9 and TRBJ2-5; weak D call: TRBD1 (5 bases). Germline V gene data show CDR1 as SEHNR and CDR2 as FQNEAQ (reference sequence). V was shortened by 5 bases and J by 4 bases, with 11 bases between the two germline ends. The CDR3 spans 13 residues.